The 14 T cell receptor beta chains below were found in one sample sequenced in a study of cytomegalovirus exposure and HLA in healthy donors. It was with 60 Vbeta and 13 Jbeta primers that the PCR ran. This table comes from immunoSEQ multiplex PCR, and its TCRdb copy is limited to in-frame clones, with some not included. The data contain about 130,000 clones, 60% to 85% of them seen just once; the ten biggest clones take up 1% to 1.5%. The sequenced sample was PBMCs. The receptors stem from a female donor in good health and CMV-seronegative.

V usage is TRBV5-1 and J usage is TRBJ1-1; a possible D gene is TRBD1 (6 bases). The germline gives CDR1 SGHRS, CDR2 YFSETQ. The CDR3 covers 13 residues. V shed 4 bases and J shed 4 bases, with 11 bases lying between them. The CDR3 DNA is TGCGCCAGCAGCCAAACAGGGTTCACTGAAGCTTTCTTT. It translates to CASSQTGFTEAFF.

This rearrangement joins TRBV10-1 to TRBJ2-5; 7 nucleotides match TRBD1. Germline V gene sequence: CDR1 WNHNN, CDR2 SYGVQD (reference sequence). J was trimmed by 13 bases and V by 5 bases; bases with no gene match: 16. CDR3 length equals 14 residues. CDR3 DNA: TGCGCCAGCAGTCTTATCTTGGAGGACAGGCCCGGGTACTTC. This translates into CASSLILEDRPGYF.

The rearrangement links TRBV4-1 to TRBJ2-7; TRBD1 aligns across 10 bases. Per the germline V gene, CDR1 is MGHRA and CDR2 is YSYEKL. This CDR3 has 14 residues. The J segment lost 10 bases and the V segment lost 3 bases, leaving 9 bases of the junction unmatched. In DNA form, the CDR3 reads TGCGCCAGCAGCCAGACCGGGACAGGGGAGAGACAGTACTTC. Residues: CASSQTGTGERQYF.

In its sample, this clone was seen a few times. The gene calls are TRBV6-6 and TRBJ1-1, with D hard to call. Germline CDR1 is MNHNY and CDR2 is SVGAGI (reference sequence). The CDR3 consists of 13 residues. Trimming took off 4 bases at V and 7 bases at J, with 13 bases between the two ends. The CDR3 DNA is TGTGCCAGCAGTTTACCCCCACCGGGTGAAGCTTTCTTT. Encoded protein: CASSLPPPGEAFF.

This clone came up a few times. The CDR3 bases are TGTGCCAGCAGTCACCGGGAGGCTCGTGAGCCCCAGCATTTT. Protein product: CASSHREAREPQHF. The chain couples TRBV7-9 to TRBJ1-5; D uncertain. The ends were cut back, 6 bases at V and 8 bases at J, with 17 bases in the middle. The CDR3 spans 14 residues. CDR1 and CDR2 from the germline V gene are SEHNR and FQNEAQ (reference sequence).

The chain employs TRBV6-5 and TRBJ2-5, with 12 positions matching TRBD2. Germline trimming cut 2 bases from V and 5 bases from J; bases unmatched to any gene: 3. The CDR3 loop spans 15 amino acids. The V gene's germline CDR1 is MNHEY and CDR2 SVGAGI. CDR3 DNA sequence: TGTGCCAGCAGTTACGCCGGACTAGCGGGGGAGACCCAGTACTTC. It specifies CASSYAGLAGETQYF.

The genes are TRBV5-1 and TRBJ2-1; TRBD1 matches 8 bases. The CDR3 extends over 13 amino acids. Trimming cost V 6 bases and J 8 bases; bases outside gene matches: 7. Germline CDR1 SGHRS, CDR2 YFSETQ. The DNA for the CDR3 is TGCGCCAGCAACCGACAGGGGATGGATGAGCAGTTCTTC. It is translated as CASNRQGMDEQFF.

CDR3 sequence: CASSEGAHNEQFF. The CDR3 DNA reads TGTGCCAGCAGCGAGGGGGCGCACAATGAGCAGTTCTTC. The rearrangement uses TRBV6-1 and TRBJ2-1, with 7 bases identical to TRBD1. The CDR3 loop spans 13 amino acids. The germline gives CDR1 MNHNS, CDR2 SASEGT. With 6 bases clipped from V and 5 bases from J, the junction kept 4 bases outside the gene matches.

The V gene is TRBV28, the J gene TRBJ2-7, with 9 nucleotides matching TRBD2. Germline CDR1 and CDR2: MDHEN and SYDVKM. The J segment lost 0 bases and the V segment lost 6 bases, leaving 3 bases of the junction unmatched. The CDR3 runs 14 residues. The CDR3 reads CASRLTSGSYEQYF. DNA of the CDR3: TGTGCCAGCAGACTGACTAGCGGCTCCTACGAGCAGTACTTC.

A word on this clone: The same CDR3 arises from other DNA sequences in this sample as well. V and J are TRBV6-5 and TRBJ2-7; possible D gene TRBD1, 6 bases. There are 14 residues in the CDR3. Germline V gene lookup returns CDR1 MNHEY and CDR2 SVGAGI. Trimming removed 3 bases from V and 3 bases from J, with 12 bases in between. CDR3 sequence: CASSYGQGSYEQYF. The CDR3 DNA reads as TGTGCCAGCAGTTATGGGCAGGGGAGCTACGAGCAGTACTTC.

The count of this clone is one. The chain uses TRBV27 and TRBJ2-7; a possible D gene is TRBD2 (6 bases). The V end was cut by 8 bases, the J end by 2 bases, with 19 bases between. The CDR3 contains 15 residues. CDR1 and CDR2 from the germline V gene are MNHEY and SMNVEV (reference sequence). The CDR3 reads CASSPIWRGTYEQYF. The DNA of the CDR3 is TGTGCCAGCTCCCCGATCTGGCGGGGAACCTACGAGCAGTACTTC.

The chain carries TRBV6-5 and TRBJ2-5; TRBD1 agrees at 12 bases. The DNA matches TRBJ2-7 better at its end, which makes the J call doubtful. CDR3 size: 15 residues. Germline assignment: CDR1 MNHEY and CDR2 SVGAGI. CDR3 amino acids: CASSRPGQGAHEQYF. CDR3 sequence (DNA): TGTGCCAGCAGTCGGCCGGGACAGGGGGCCCACGAGCAGTACTTC.

The chain couples TRBV10-2 to TRBJ1-2, with D perhaps matching TRBD1 (6 bases). This CDR3 has 15 residues. Trimming took 4 bases from V and 4 from J, leaving 16 bases between them. CDR1 and CDR2 (germline): WSHSY, SAAADI. Here the CDR3 reads CASSGDNLVGYGYTF. The CDR3 region has the DNA TGCGCCAGCAGTGGGGACAACCTTGTAGGCTATGGCTACACCTTC.

V gene TRBV9 combines with J gene TRBJ1-6, with D possibly TRBD1 on 6 matching bases. CDR1 is SGDLS, CDR2 YYNGEE, per germline. V lost 0 bases to trimming and J lost 5 bases, with 9 bases between them. The CDR3 sequence is 15 residues long. The CDR3 region is CASSVAGQNNSPLHF. CDR3 bases: TGTGCCAGCAGCGTAGCGGGACAAAATAATTCACCCCTCCACTTT.